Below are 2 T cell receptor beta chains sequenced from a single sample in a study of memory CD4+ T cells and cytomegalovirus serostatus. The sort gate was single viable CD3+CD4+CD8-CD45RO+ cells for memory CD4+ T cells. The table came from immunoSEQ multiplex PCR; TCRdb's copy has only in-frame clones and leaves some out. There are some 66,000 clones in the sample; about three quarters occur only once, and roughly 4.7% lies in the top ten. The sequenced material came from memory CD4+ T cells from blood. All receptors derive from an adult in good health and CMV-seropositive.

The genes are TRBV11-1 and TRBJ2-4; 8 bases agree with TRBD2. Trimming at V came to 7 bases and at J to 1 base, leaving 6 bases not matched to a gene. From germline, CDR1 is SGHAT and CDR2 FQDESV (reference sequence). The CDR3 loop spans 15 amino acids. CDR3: CASNGGAGAKNIQYF. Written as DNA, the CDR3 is TGTGCCAGCAACGGGGGGGCCGGGGCCAAAAACATTCAGTACTTC.

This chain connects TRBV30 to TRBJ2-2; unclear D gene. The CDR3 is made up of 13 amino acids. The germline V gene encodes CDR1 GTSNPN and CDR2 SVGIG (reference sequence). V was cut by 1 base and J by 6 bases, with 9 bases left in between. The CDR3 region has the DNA TGTGCCTGGAGTGAGAGGAGATCCGGGGAGCTGTTTTTT. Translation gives CAWSERRSGELFF.